The entry below gives a single T cell receptor (beta chain) sequence along with its context. Its antigen is undetermined. This entry belongs to a study of cytomegalovirus exposure and HLA in healthy donors. General study results and limits: In a later analysis, compared with equally common non-associated chains, HLA-associated beta chains were more expanded. In a later analysis, at a false discovery rate of 0.05, 17,000 or so TCR beta sequences matched HLA alleles.

Amplification used 60 Vbeta primers and 13 Jbeta primers. Sequencing was performed with immunoSEQ multiplex PCR; in TCRdb, only in-frame clones are kept and a portion is missing. This sample has around 170,000 clones, with just under 80% found just once. With 4 bases removed from V and 4 bases from J, the gap between germline ends came to 12 bases. This CDR3 is built from 14 residues. CDR1 is LNHDA and CDR2 is SQIVND in the germline V gene (reference sequence). Healthy people donating bone marrow made up the donors. The TCR was taken from a woman between 45 and 60 years old in good health and CMV-seropositive. The sequencing sample was made of PBMCs. The V call is TRBV19, the J call TRBJ2-3; a weak D match, TRBD1 (5 bases). The CDR3 here is CASSNYLGADTQYF. Written as DNA, the CDR3 is TGTGCCAGTAGTAACTATTTAGGGGCAGATACGCAGTATTTT.